One and the same sample provided the 26 T cell receptor beta chains below, sequenced in a study of cytomegalovirus exposure and HLA in healthy donors. PCR primers comprised 60 Vbeta and 13 Jbeta primers. TCRdb's copy holds only in-frame clones and misses some; the assay was immunoSEQ multiplex PCR. The repertoire holds tens of thousands of clones, about 74% seen once, with around 3.4% in the top ten. Sequenced input: PBMCs. The receptor source for this set is a man younger than 40 in good health and CMV-seronegative.

This clone has only a few counts. The chain couples TRBV2 to TRBJ1-4, with 7 positions matching TRBD1. Unmatched junction bases numbered 15, after V lost 6 bases and J lost 11 bases. CDR1 and CDR2 from the germline V gene are SNHLY and FYNNEI. There are 15 residues in the CDR3. Here the CDR3 reads CASRPGQAGIEKLFF. The CDR3 DNA follows: TGTGCCAGCAGACCCGGACAGGCCGGGATAGAGAAACTGTTTTTT.

The chain is built from TRBV11-3 and TRBJ1-3; no definite D call. With 2 bases removed from V and 4 bases from J, the gap between germline ends came to 9 bases. Germline V CDR1 and CDR2: SGHNT, YENEEA. The CDR3 loop spans 14 amino acids. This chain's CDR3 is CASSLPNQGNTIYF. The CDR3 nucleotides are TGTGCCAGCAGCTTACCGAATCAGGGAAACACCATATATTTT.

This clone was counted between two and nine times. This chain joins TRBV9 and TRBJ1-5; D call uncertain. Deletions cut 0 bases from V and 0 bases from J, with 4 bases between. Germline assignment: CDR1 SGDLS and CDR2 YYNGEE. CDR3 length: 14 residues. The CDR3 nucleotides read TGTGCCAGCAGCGTAGACAGTAGCAATCAGCCCCAGCATTTT. Translated, it gives CASSVDSSNQPQHF.

A few counts support this clone. V gene TRBV10-3 combines with J gene TRBJ1-1; TRBD1 aligns across 11 bases. From germline, CDR1 is ENHRY and CDR2 SYGVKD. Trimming at V came to 6 bases and at J to 4 bases, leaving 7 bases not matched to a gene. This CDR3 is 15 amino acids long. CDR3 bases: TGTGCCATCAGATACTCCGGGACAGGGGGCACTGAAGCTTTCTTT. Its translation: CAIRYSGTGGTEAFF.

The rearrangement links TRBV6-5 to TRBJ2-7; the D gene is possibly TRBD1 (5 bases). Germline CDR1 reads MNHEY; CDR2 reads SVGAGI. Trimming removed 3 bases at V and 4 bases at J, with 16 bases between. The CDR3 runs 15 residues. CDR3 residues: CASSYLHGQPYEQYF. The CDR3, as DNA: TGTGCCAGCAGTTATCTTCATGGACAACCGTACGAGCAGTACTTC.

This chain joins TRBV28 and TRBJ1-1, with TRBD1 matching over 8 bases. Unmatched junction bases numbered 8, after V lost 4 bases and J lost 7 bases. Per the germline V gene, CDR1 is MDHEN and CDR2 is SYDVKM. This CDR3 has 14 residues. The CDR3 loop is CASSSRGQGGEAFF. CDR3 bases: TGTGCCAGCAGTTCCAGGGGGCAGGGGGGTGAAGCTTTCTTT.

The V call is TRBV19, the J call TRBJ1-2; D is unresolved. Germline values: CDR1 LNHDA, CDR2 SQIVND (reference sequence). The CDR3 is made up of 13 amino acids. The V end was cut by 3 bases, the J end by 6 bases, with 11 bases between. The CDR3 loop is CASSINSLHGYTF. The CDR3 nucleotides are TGTGCCAGTAGTATCAACAGCTTACATGGCTACACCTTC.

This clone was detected only a few times. V usage is TRBV6-5 and J usage is TRBJ1-2; TRBD1 aligns across 9 bases. Losses at the gene ends were 6 bases for V and 8 bases for J; bases not matched to a gene: 7. The CDR3 is 13 residues long. CDR1 and CDR2 from the germline V gene are MNHEY and SVGAGI. As DNA, the CDR3 is TGTGCCAGCAGCTCCCGGACAGGGGAAGGCTACACCTTC. Translated, it gives CASSSRTGEGYTF.

The chain has TRBV19 and TRBJ1-1; D is ambiguous. V was clipped by 4 bases and J by 2 bases, with 5 bases between them. The CDR3 has 12 residues. Germline assignment: CDR1 LNHDA and CDR2 SQIVND (reference sequence). CDR3 sequence: CASSKRNTEAFF. The CDR3 coding sequence is TGTGCCAGTAGTAAGCGAAACACTGAAGCTTTCTTT.

The rearrangement links TRBV7-2 to TRBJ1-2, with D possibly being TRBD1 (6 bases). The CDR3 has 13 amino acids. Trimming removed 5 bases at V and 4 bases at J, with 11 bases between. CDR1 SGHTA and CDR2 FQGNSA come from the germline V gene. In DNA form, the CDR3 reads TGTGCCAGCAGCACACGACAGGTCTATGGCTACACCTTC. This encodes CASSTRQVYGYTF. The full variable domain, in which reference TRBV7-2 and TRBJ1-2 provide the parts outside the CDR3, is GAGVSQSPSNKVTEKGKDVELRCDPISGHTALYWYRQSLGQGLEFLIYFQGNSAPDKSGLPSDRFSAERTGGSVSTLTIQRTQQEDSAVYLCASSTRQVYGYTFGSGTRLTVV.

The chain employs TRBV21-1 and TRBJ2-5; the table names TRBD2, a call not compared with the DNA. TRBV21-1 is flagged as a pseudogene. CDR3 length: 12 residues. CDR3 DNA sequence: TGTGCCAGCAACGAGGGATCGGAGACCCAGTACTTC. The encoded protein is CASNEGSETQYF.

This clone has just one count. Here the CDR3 reads CASSSRTSEQYF. In nucleotides, the CDR3 is TGTGCCAGCAGTTCCCGGACTAGCGAGCAGTACTTC. The chain carries TRBV7-2 and TRBJ2-5; 7 bases agree with TRBD2. TRBJ2-7 explains the end of the DNA better; the J call may be wrong. The length of the CDR3 is 12 residues. The germline CDR1 and CDR2 sequences are SGHTA and FQGNSA.

This clone was observed a handful of times. The chain joins TRBV21-1 to TRBJ2-3; the D segment call TRBD2 is taken from the table without a DNA check. TRBV21-1 is listed as a pseudogene. The CDR3 extends over 15 amino acids. In nucleotides, the CDR3 is TGTGCCAGCAGCGCAAGGGAGGGCGTGACAGATACGCAGTATTTT. Amino acids: CASSAREGVTDTQYF.

This clone was seen more than once but under ten times. The CDR3 region has the DNA TGTGCCAGCAGCTTAGGGGGGACAGGGGGCAGGTACGAGCAGTACTTC. Translated: CASSLGGTGGRYEQYF. The chain has TRBV7-6 and TRBJ2-7; TRBD1 matches 12 bases. In germline, CDR1 is SGHVS, CDR2 FNYEAQ. V dropped 1 base and J dropped 4; count of bases not matched to a gene: 5. The CDR3 has 16 amino acids.

The chain couples TRBV29-1 to TRBJ2-3, with 12 nucleotides matching TRBD2. Germline values: CDR1 SQVTM, CDR2 ANQGSEA. Trimming took 7 bases from V and 6 from J; bases not matched to a gene: 5. The length of the CDR3 is 13 residues. The CDR3 spells CSETSGRSDTQYF. The CDR3 coding sequence is TGCAGCGAGACTAGCGGGAGAAGCGATACGCAGTATTTT.

The V and J genes are TRBV4-1 and TRBJ2-7, with a tentative D call TRBD1 (6 bases). CDR3 length: 16 amino acids. Germline V gene lookup returns CDR1 MGHRA and CDR2 YSYEKL. Trimming left V 1 base short and J 0 bases short, with 13 bases between. The CDR3 sequence: CASSQVGRGGSYEQYF. The DNA for the CDR3 is TGCGCCAGCAGCCAAGTTGGCAGGGGTGGCTCCTACGAGCAGTACTTC.

This chain joins TRBV6-5 and TRBJ1-1; 9 bases are shared with TRBD1. Germline V lookup: CDR1 MNHEY, CDR2 SVGAGI. The CDR3 has 16 residues. After removal of 0 bases from V and 10 bases from J, the junction contained 12 bases not matched to a gene. The CDR3, as DNA: TGTGCCAGCAGTTACTCGGGGGACAGGGCTGGAAGTGGAGCTTTCTTT. The encoded protein is CASSYSGDRAGSGAFF.

The chain couples TRBV7-9 to TRBJ2-5; TRBD2 matches 12 bases. After removal of 2 bases from V and 3 bases from J, the junction contained 4 bases not matched to a gene. CDR1 is SEHNR and CDR2 is FQNEAQ in the germline V gene (reference sequence). The CDR3 runs to 16 residues. The CDR3 region has the DNA TGTGCCAGCAGCTTAAGGACTAGCGGGATCGAAGAGACCCAGTACTTC. It encodes CASSLRTSGIEETQYF.

The genes are TRBV6-1 and TRBJ1-5, with a possible D match to TRBD1 (5 bases). Trimming took 3 bases from V and 4 from J, leaving 10 bases between them. The germline gives CDR1 MNHNS, CDR2 SASEGT. CDR3 length: 14 residues. CDR3 in amino acids: CASSDRQTNQPQHF. CDR3 sequence (DNA): TGTGCCAGCAGTGACCGACAGACGAATCAGCCCCAGCATTTT.

CDR3 region: CAWSATGNTIYF. CDR3 bases: TGTGCCTGGAGTGCAACTGGAAACACCATATATTTT. The chain recombines TRBV30 with TRBJ1-3, with D hard to call. The germline CDR1 and CDR2 sequences are GTSNPN and SVGIG (reference sequence). The CDR3 covers 12 residues. Trimming shortened V by 1 base and J by 2 bases, and 3 bases separated the two germline ends.

The genes are TRBV27 and TRBJ2-3; 9 bases align to TRBD2. The CDR3 is made up of 16 amino acids. J lost 6 bases, V lost 6 bases, and 13 bases had no gene match. Germline V CDR1 and CDR2: MNHEY, SMNVEV (reference sequence). For the CDR3, the DNA is TGTGCCAGCAGAGGGCGGGAGGGTGGGCCGAGTGATACGCAGTATTTT. This sequence encodes CASRGREGGPSDTQYF.

This clone was observed a few times. The V gene is TRBV19, the J gene TRBJ1-2, with D possibly being TRBD1 (6 bases). V shed 5 bases and J shed 5 bases, with 18 bases lying between them. The germline V gene has CDR1 LNHDA and CDR2 SQIVND (reference sequence). The CDR3 has 15 residues. The CDR3 loop is CASSPEGGRIYGYTF. For the CDR3, the DNA is TGTGCCAGTAGTCCCGAGGGGGGGCGAATATATGGCTACACCTTC. The full variable domain, with the rest looked up from reference TRBV19 and TRBJ1-2, is DGGITQSPKYLFRKEGQNVTLSCEQNLNHDAMYWYRQDPGQGLRLIYYSQIVNDFQKGDIAEGYSVSREKKESFPLTVTSAQKNPTAFYLCASSPEGGRIYGYTFGSGTRLTVV.

This clone was seen only once. The V gene is TRBV16, the J gene TRBJ2-5; tentatively, D is TRBD2 (6 bases). The J call may not be correct, given that the DNA end is closer to TRBJ2-7. Germline loops: CDR1 KGHSY, CDR2 FQNENV. The CDR3 runs to 14 residues. CDR3 sequence (DNA): TGTGCCAGCAGCCAAGGCGGGATCTCCTACGAGCAGTACTTC. Translated, it gives CASSQGGISYEQYF.

V usage is TRBV11-2 and J usage is TRBJ1-1; 7 bases align to TRBD1. The CDR3 is 14 amino acids. The V gene end was trimmed by 1 base and the J gene end by 8 bases; junction bases not matched to a gene: 7. Germline V gene sequence: CDR1 SGHAT, CDR2 FQNNGV. The CDR3 sequence: CASSLATGMVEAFF. Written as DNA, the CDR3 is TGTGCCAGCAGCTTAGCGACAGGGATGGTGGAAGCTTTCTTT.

The chain couples TRBV29-1 to TRBJ2-5; 7 nucleotides align to TRBD2. The CDR3 is 11 amino acids. Germline V gene data show CDR1 as SQVTM and CDR2 as ANQGSEA. CDR3 sequence reads: CSGGREETQYF. In DNA form, the CDR3 reads TGCAGTGGGGGGAGGGAAGAGACCCAGTACTTC.

CDR3 DNA sequence: TGCGCCAGCAGCTTACAGGGGGCGATTTCCTCTGGGGCCAACGTCCTGACTTTC. This gives the protein CASSLQGAISSGANVLTF. This rearrangement joins TRBV5-1 to TRBJ2-6, with 9 bases that match TRBD1. The CDR3 consists of 18 residues. Germline V gene sequence: CDR1 SGHRS, CDR2 YFSETQ. V lost 2 bases, J lost 0 bases, and 6 bases stayed unmatched.